This is a list of T cell receptor beta chains from one sample in a study of T-cell memory formation after mild COVID-19. TCRdb itself ran the 5' RACE reads through MiXCR, one entry per CDR3 protein. The sample contains 350,000 to 400,000 distinct CDR3 sequences, 14% of which appear only once. Sequencing was performed on PBMCs or a T cell subset sorted from them (not recorded which). The receptor source for this set is a man younger than 35 who had mild COVID-19 (a few samples of this study predate the infection). Cell type and time point are not known. Both conserved end residues are part of each CDR3. D genes are given only for firm matches. Some rows mark clone size as missing; the rest say once, few, many or name a class of expanded clone.

J	size	V	length	D	CDR3	DNA
TRBJ2-7	few	TRBV20-1	13	TRBD1	CSAPRQGAGEQYF	TGCAGTGCTCCAAGGCAGGGGGCTGGCGAGCAGTACTTC
TRBJ1-5	.	TRBV7-6	15	.	CASSPSGNSNQPQHF	TGTGCCAGCAGCCCGAGCGGGAATAGCAATCAGCCCCAGCATTTT
TRBJ2-2	.	TRBV7-3	15	TRBD1	CASSQQGWGTGELFF	TGTGCCAGCAGCCAACAGGGGTGGGGCACCGGGGAGCTGTTTTTT
TRBJ2-3	few	TRBV9	16	.	CASSPTGDWRTDTQYF	TGTGCCAGCAGCCCTACCGGGGACTGGCGCACAGATACGCAGTATTTT
TRBJ1-2	.	TRBV6-5	15	TRBD1	CASSYRQTGVYGYTF	TGTGCCAGCAGTTACCGACAGACAGGGGTATATGGCTACACCTTC
TRBJ2-2	.	TRBV12-3/TRBV12-4	11	.	CASREKGELFF	TGTGCCAGCAGGGAGAAGGGGGAGCTGTTTTTT
TRBJ2-1	.	TRBV19	13	TRBD1	CASADRGDNEQFF	TGTGCCAGTGCGGACAGGGGCGACAATGAGCAGTTCTTC
TRBJ2-5	few	TRBV18	14	TRBD2	CASSTGTSGKTQYF	TGTGCCAGCTCAACCGGGACTAGCGGCAAGACCCAGTACTTC
TRBJ2-5	.	TRBV5-1	16	TRBD2	CASSFGLADAQETQYF	TGCGCCAGCAGCTTCGGACTAGCGGATGCCCAGGAGACCCAGTACTTC
TRBJ1-5	few	TRBV7-2	16	.	CASSLQQGYSNQPQHF	TGTGCCAGCAGCTTACAACAGGGTTATAGCAATCAGCCCCAGCATTTT
TRBJ2-3	many	TRBV7-6	16	TRBD2	CASSLASGGSTDTQYF	TGTGCCAGCAGCTTAGCTAGCGGGGGTAGCACAGATACGCAGTATTTT
TRBJ1-2	few	TRBV7-2	13	.	CASSLDDGAGYTF	TGTGCCAGCAGCTTAGACGACGGCGCCGGCTACACCTTC
TRBJ2-2	few	TRBV7-6	14	.	CASSDLTVAGELFF	TGTGCCAGCAGCGACCTGACGGTGGCCGGGGAGCTGTTTTTT
TRBJ2-1	many	TRBV12-3/TRBV12-4	17	TRBD1	CASSPRIPGQGSNEQFF	TGTGCCAGCAGTCCTAGAATACCGGGACAGGGTTCCAATGAGCAGTTCTTC
TRBJ2-2	.	TRBV20-1	14	.	CSASRSGSTGELFF	TGCAGTGCTAGCCGATCAGGGTCCACCGGGGAGCTGTTTTTT
TRBJ1-1	few	TRBV9	14	.	CASSVGVVGTEAFF	TGTGCCAGCAGCGTCGGGGTGGTAGGGACTGAAGCTTTCTTT
TRBJ1-1	few	TRBV30	17	TRBD1	CAWSVLGQGLFGTEAFF	TGTGCCTGGAGTGTACTCGGACAGGGCCTTTTTGGGACTGAAGCTTTCTTT
TRBJ2-5	.	TRBV29-1	10	.	CSVEESSQYF	TGCAGCGTTGAAGAGTCGTCTCAGTACTTC
TRBJ1-2	few	TRBV9	15	.	CASSVAPGSPLGYTF	TGTGCCAGCAGCGTAGCTCCTGGCAGCCCCCTTGGCTACACCTTC
TRBJ2-5	few	TRBV10-3	14	TRBD2	CAIRTTSGGETQYF	TGTGCCATCCGAACGACTAGCGGAGGGGAGACCCAGTACTTC